The sequence of this T cell receptor beta chain was determined in a study of T-cell memory formation after mild COVID-19. The study, taken as a whole, reports: Clones contracting over day 15 to 85 were CD4/CD8 balanced, with later expanders leaning CD4+.

TCRdb reprocessed the 5' RACE reads with MiXCR, giving one entry per CDR3 protein. The repertoire has roughly 140,000 distinct CDR3 sequences, 11% to 15% of them found once; the top ten carry about 30%. CDR1 and CDR2 from the germline V gene are MNHEY and SMNVEV (reference sequence). V lost 5 bases to trimming and J lost 2 bases, with 10 bases between them. This CDR3 has 13 residues. At least ten counts were recorded for this clonotype. Its antigen is not known. The clonotype was recovered from an adult woman who had mild COVID-19 (a few samples of this study predate the infection). Cell type and time point are not known. The chain links TRBV27 to TRBJ2-7; D is perhaps TRBD1 (7 bases). Input material: PBMCs or a T cell subset sorted from them (not recorded which). The CDR3 DNA reads as TGTGCCAGCAGTGCGGGACAGACCTACGAGCAGTACTTC. It specifies CASSAGQTYEQYF.